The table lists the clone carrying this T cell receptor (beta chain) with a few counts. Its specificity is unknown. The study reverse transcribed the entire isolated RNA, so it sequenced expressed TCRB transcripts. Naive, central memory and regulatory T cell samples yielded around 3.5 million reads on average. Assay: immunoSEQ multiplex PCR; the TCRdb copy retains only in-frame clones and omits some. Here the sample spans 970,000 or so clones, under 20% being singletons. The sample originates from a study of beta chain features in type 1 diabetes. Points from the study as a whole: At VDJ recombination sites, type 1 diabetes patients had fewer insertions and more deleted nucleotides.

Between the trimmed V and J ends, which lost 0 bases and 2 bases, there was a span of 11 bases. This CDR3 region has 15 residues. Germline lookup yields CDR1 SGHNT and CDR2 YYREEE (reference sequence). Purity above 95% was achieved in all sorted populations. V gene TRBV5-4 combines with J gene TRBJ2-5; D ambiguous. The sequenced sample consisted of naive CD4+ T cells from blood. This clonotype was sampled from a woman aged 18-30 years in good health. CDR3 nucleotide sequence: TGTGCCAGCAGCTTGGGTCCCGGCCAGCAAGAGACCCAGTACTTC. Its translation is CASSLGPGQQETQYF.